This T cell receptor (beta chain) appears in the sequencing data of a study of shared clonotypes between healthy human individuals (dated by TCRdb to about 2020). Background for the entire study: The cohort included a few men and a couple of women between 18 and 49 years of age. For each donor, CD4 naive and CD4 memory were each run on three plates, CD8 naive on two plates, and CD8 memory on one plate. The study deeply sequenced blood TCR repertoires of five healthy adults to estimate repertoire size and the extent of clonotype sharing between individuals. To increase sequencing depth and limit assay-specific biases, different laboratories used diverse techniques to prepare libraries and sequence TCR repertoires. Between about 0.85 and 9.5 billion PBMCs per donor were obtained by leukapheresis.

General study outcomes and caveats: Compared with non-shared clonotypes, clonotypes shared by all four sorted-subset donors had higher generation probabilities. Naive subsets generally had larger estimated clonotype richness than memory subsets did. Incomplete sequencing was indicated by rarefaction of sorted-subset datasets, despite the large sequencing depth. The genetic and exposure-history diversity represented was limited by the small number of donors. Sampling was restricted to blood, and TCR repertoires in tissues likely differ from the TCR repertoires found in blood. When several donors were compared, the shared fraction of clonotypes was about 5% for naive CD4, around 3.6% for naive CD8, about 2.5% for memory CD4, and 0.35% to 0.5% for memory CD8. Based on pairwise subsampling, the degree of clonotype sharing among donors was expected to be affected by sequencing depth.

Using the deep immunoSEQ assay, TCR CDR3 regions were amplified from genomic DNA by multiplex PCR. For each cell subset, the extracted genomic DNA was distributed evenly across all wells of several immunoSEQ 96-well plates, and each plate served as one replicate. Each replicate PCR for sorted subsets received approximately 200 ng genomic DNA, equal to about 29,000 T cell genomes. Purified libraries were measured with a Qubit 3.0 fluorometer, size-checked on a Bioanalyzer 2100, and measured again with the KAPA Library Quantification kit. Every immunoSEQ 96-well plate was sequenced on a separate single-read 150-cycle Illumina NextSeq 550 flow cell. On the authors' methods: Because only junctional sequences without quality scores were contained in the immunoSEQ output, filtering matching that applied to full-length reads could not be performed. Sequences were annotated with PyIR, a Python wrapper for IgBLAST v1.9, using IMGT germline references to assign V/J genes and CDR3. Reads were filtered out if the reads had weak V/J assignments (E-value above 1e-6), no CDR3, stop codons, out-of-frame junctions, or ambiguous translated residues. A V3J clonotype was defined by an identical inferred V gene, J gene, and CDR3 amino acid sequence. Percentage overlap between repertoires was calculated by dividing the number of shared unique clonotypes by the size of the smaller repertoire. Richness of each repertoire was evaluated using RTK rarefaction, the Chao1 estimator, and Recon v2.1 estimates of unobserved clonotypes. For all TCRbeta clonotypes obtained by the gDNA method from a few donors, generation probabilities were computed with OLGA. TCRdb provides this immuneACCESS table in a form limited to in-frame rearrangements. Some clones are lacking; in checked studies, under half of them reflect an unresolved V gene, and why the rest are absent is not known. That table is the source of V, J and clone size, and D and trimming were worked out from the DNA. This sample comprises fewer than 400,000 clones, around two thirds of them detected only once. Of the sample, over 9% falls within the top ten clones.

Including the terminal cysteine and phenylalanine, the CDR3 comprises 13 residues. The kept DNA is CDR3 alone, 39 bases in frame from the first base. Cut back by 8 bases and 1 base, the V and J ends lie 10 bases apart. Taken from the germline V gene (reference sequence), the CDR1 and CDR2 loops are PRHDT and FYEKMQ. This clone was counted a few times. No antigen is known for it. Base qualities are not provided; no much larger clone lies one nucleotide away. Healthy HIV-negative adults with no recently reported acute infections or vaccinations were included as donors. Every donor was a Caucasian adult residing in Nashville, Tennessee, USA. CD4+ T cells were enriched by magnetic negative selection, after which naive cells were positively selected on CD45RA and the negative fraction was taken as the memory subset. After blood collection by leukapheresis, PBMCs were isolated using Ficoll-Histopaque density gradient centrifugation and then cryopreserved in the vapor phase of liquid nitrogen. Analytical flow cytometry was used to check the purity and quantity of every magnetically sorted T cell population. Genomic DNA was isolated from each sorted fraction and quantified by UV absorbance on a Nanodrop 2000c.

The material sequenced was memory CD4+ T cells sorted from blood. The label giving this sample's cell subset or site can be read as: CD45RA-negative fraction. The rearranged chain carries TRBV13 and TRBJ2-3, with no confidently assigned D gene. The receptor was isolated from a man younger than 45 in good health. Read as DNA, the sequence is TGTGCCAGCGTTGCCCGGGGCACAGATACGCAGTATTTT. Its translation reads: CASVARGTDTQYF.